The subject of this entry is one T cell receptor beta chain. Its antigen remains unidentified. These data belong to a study of monozygotic twins with inflammatory bowel disease. Broader study findings: A reduction in TCRbeta diversity (inverse Simpson) was seen in IBD patients relative to healthy co-twins. IBD patients, compared with healthy twins, shared fewer clonotypes with others (especially with disease activity).

TCRdb re-called the 5' RACE reads and catalogs CDR3 proteins one per entry, DNA excluded. Here the sample table reports about 140,000 distinct CDR3 sequences. Material for sequencing was blood. The receptor was derived from a human donor with ulcerative colitis or Crohn's disease, or a healthy co-twin of an affected twin (not recorded which).

The chain's CDR3 is CASRLLASGANVLTF. The chain employs TRBV12-3 or TRBV12-4 and TRBJ2-6. The CDR3 is 15 amino acids.